This TCR beta chain was identified in a study of control samples from healthy donors and cancer patients. Trimming pared 2 bases from V and 6 bases from J, leaving 11 bases between. The germline gives CDR1 SNHLY, CDR2 FYNNEI. This CDR3 has 13 amino acids. Method: immunoSEQ multiplex PCR; TCRdb's copy keeps in-frame clones and lacks some. Found here are fewer than 95,000 clones, about 85% of them singletons; the top ten hold around 20%. This chain uses TRBV2 with TRBJ2-7; maybe TRBD2 (5 bases). The source of this sequence is a man aged 25-40 years in good health. The specimen sequenced was blood. The CDR3 loop is CASSELEGGEQYF. The CDR3 DNA follows: TGTGCCAGCAGTGAACTTGAGGGTGGCGAGCAGTACTTC.